These 12 T cell receptor beta chains were sequenced from one sample in a study of regulatory T cells in long-lasting Graves disease. Construction of TCR beta libraries relied on iRepertoire HTBI primers and on Arm-PCR targeting CDR3 regions. TCRdb reprocessed the multiplex PCR reads with MiXCR, giving one entry per CDR3 protein. Among about 430,000 distinct CDR3 sequences listed, around 16% were seen once. Time point reported: newly diagnosed GD, antithyroid drugs for less than 3 months. The TCR library was made from RNA that had been extracted from PBMCs in TRIzol. These records were also assigned to another study, of T cells in Graves' hyperthyroidism and ophthalmopathy.

Here the sequenced sample was peripheral blood mononuclear cells (PBMCs), taken at new diagnosis, from a patient treated with antithyroid drugs. The receptors were gathered from a woman aged 40 to 50 with Graves disease.

This clonotype has at least ten counts. J is TRBJ2-3 and V is TRBV18; perhaps TRBD1 as D (6 bases). This CDR3 is built from 12 residues. The germline V and J ends were trimmed by 3 bases and 12 bases, with 13 bases remaining between them. Germline-derived CDR1 and CDR2 are KGHSH and LQKENI. This chain's CDR3 is CASSPGTGLQYF. The CDR3 DNA is TGTGCCAGCTCACCTGGCACAGGGCTACAGTATTTT.

This clonotype was counted a few times. This chain connects TRBV7-9 to TRBJ2-1; D may match TRBD1 or TRBD2 (5 bases each). Germline-derived CDR1 and CDR2 are SEHNR and FQNEAQ (reference sequence). There are 17 residues in the CDR3. V shed 3 bases and J shed 6 bases, with 21 bases lying between them. CDR3 in amino acids: CASSFWGASPLGNEQFF. CDR3 nucleotide sequence: TGTGCCAGCAGCTTCTGGGGCGCTAGCCCGTTAGGCAATGAGCAGTTCTTC.

In this sample, this clonotype turned up many times. The chain uses TRBV6-2 or TRBV6-3 and TRBJ2-3, with D unclear. Germline V lookup: CDR1 MNHEY, CDR2 SVGEGT. This CDR3 is 14 amino acids long. V lost 8 bases, J lost 2 bases, and 14 bases lay in between. The chain's CDR3 is CASVGVSATDTQYF. The CDR3 coding sequence is TGTGCCAGCGTTGGGGTCTCAGCCACAGATACGCAGTATTTT.

This clonotype was seen ten or more times. The CDR3 loop is CASSTLFFAIETQYF. CDR3 DNA: TGTGCCAGCAGCACTCTTTTTTTCGCTATTGAGACCCAGTACTTC. The chain recombines TRBV28 with TRBJ2-5; D not resolved. Per the germline V gene, CDR1 is MDHEN and CDR2 is SYDVKM. This CDR3 spans 15 amino acids. The V gene lost 6 bases and the J gene lost 5 bases, with 19 bases spanning the gap.

There are a few counts of this clonotype. An end of the junction does not agree with germline; a read error may underlie this. V usage is TRBV7-9 and J usage is TRBJ2-1; TRBD2 agrees at 10 bases. The CDR3 is 15 residues long. Germline CDR1 is SEHNR and CDR2 is FQNEAQ (reference sequence). Written as DNA, the CDR3 is TGTGCCAGCAGCCGAACTAGCGGGGTTTACAGTGAGCAGTTCTTC. Translation: CASSRTSGVYSEQFF. Variable domain in full (rest from reference TRBV7-9 and TRBJ2-1): DTGVSQNPRHKITKRGQNVTFRCDPISEHNRLYWYRQTLGQGPEFLTYFQNEAQLEKSRLLSDRFSAERPKGSFSTLEIQRTEQGDSAMYLCASSRTSGVYSEQFFGPGTRLTVL.

CDR3 residues: CASSNRDANTGELFF. For the CDR3, the DNA is TGTGCCAGCAGCAACAGGGACGCGAACACCGGGGAGCTGTTTTTT. The chain links TRBV2 to TRBJ2-2; weak D call: TRBD1 (6 bases). Per germline, CDR1 SNHLY and CDR2 FYNNEI. V was clipped by 6 bases and J by 0 bases, with 11 bases between them. The CDR3 is 15 residues long. The entire variable domain, with the rest obtained from reference TRBV2 and TRBJ2-2, is as follows: EPEVTQTPSHQVTQMGQEVILRCVPISNHLYFYWYRQILGQKVEFLVSFYNNEISEKSEIFDDQFSVERPDGSNFTLKIRSTKLEDSAMYFCASSNRDANTGELFFGEGSRLTVL.

This clonotype was observed a handful of times. This sequence joins TRBV19 and TRBJ1-5; 8 positions agree with TRBD1. V lost 3 bases and J lost 0; bases outside the gene matches: 10. The length of the CDR3 is 18 residues. CDR1 is LNHDA and CDR2 is SQIVND in the germline V gene (reference sequence). The CDR3 nucleotides are TGTGCCAGTAGTATTCCCCCCCACAGGGGGGATAGCAATCAGCCCCAGCATTTT. This codes for CASSIPPHRGDSNQPQHF.

This clonotype was observed at least ten times. The V and J genes are TRBV28 and TRBJ1-4, with D possibly being TRBD1 (5 bases). The CDR3 length is 15 residues. Trimming shortened V by 5 bases and J by 5 bases, and 15 bases separated the two germline ends. Germline CDR1 MDHEN, CDR2 SYDVKM. The CDR3 loop reads CASSIQTAPNEKLFF. DNA of the CDR3: TGTGCCAGCAGTATTCAGACAGCTCCCAATGAAAAACTGTTTTTT. Drawing the rest from reference TRBV28 and TRBJ1-4, the complete variable domain is DVKVTQSSRYLVKRTGEKVFLECVQDMDHENMFWYRQDPGLGLRLIYFSYDVKMKEKGDIPEGYSVSREKKERFSLILESASTNQTSMYLCASSIQTAPNEKLFFGSGTQLSVL.

About this clonotype: At one end, the junction sequence differs from germline, possibly due to a read error. This rearrangement joins TRBV6-2 or TRBV6-3 to TRBJ1-1, with 9 bases identical to TRBD1. This CDR3 comprises 14 residues. The germline CDR1 and CDR2 sequences are MNHEY and SVGEGT. CDR3 sequence reads: CAGSYSGQGTEAFF. DNA for the CDR3: TGTGCCGGCAGTTACTCGGGACAGGGCACTGAAGCTTTCTTT.

This chain joins TRBV7-8 and TRBJ1-1; 8 positions match TRBD1. The ends lost 5 bases at V and 3 bases at J; junction bases unmatched: 17. From germline, CDR1 is SGHVS and CDR2 FQNEAQ. The CDR3 has 18 residues. CDR3 residues: CASSRLQGVSELYTEAFF. Here the CDR3 DNA reads TGTGCCAGCAGCAGATTACAGGGGGTTTCTGAACTCTACACTGAAGCTTTCTTT.

The table lists this clonotype with a few counts. The V gene is TRBV4-1, the J gene TRBJ2-7; 9 nucleotides agree with TRBD1. The CDR3 is 17 amino acids. V was clipped by 4 bases and J by 5 bases; unmatched bases: 15. Germline assignment: CDR1 MGHRA and CDR2 YSYEKL. The CDR3 spells CASSPQARTGERNEQYF. Written as DNA, the CDR3 is TGCGCCAGCAGCCCTCAAGCCCGGACAGGGGAAAGGAACGAGCAGTACTTC.

This chain connects TRBV5-1 to TRBJ1-1, with TRBD1 as a possible D gene (5 bases). V gave up 4 bases and J gave up 1 base, with 11 bases separating them. CDR3 length equals 14 residues. Germline V gene sequence: CDR1 SGHRS, CDR2 YFSETQ. The CDR3 protein is CASSRGRENTEAFF. The CDR3 nucleotides read TGCGCCAGCAGCCGCGGCAGGGAGAACACTGAAGCTTTCTTT. The complete variable domain, with remaining parts taken from reference TRBV5-1 and TRBJ1-1, reads KAGVTQTPRYLIKTRGQQVTLSCSPISGHRSVSWYQQTPGQGLQFLFEYFSETQRNKGNFPGRFSGRQFSNSRSEMNVSTLELGDSALYLCASSRGRENTEAFFGQGTRLTVV.